This T cell receptor beta chain derives from a study of T cell responses to AZD1222 COVID-19 vaccine. Concerning this clone itself: Its antigen is not identified.

Study-wide findings and caveats: CD4 TCRs covered the whole spike, strongest at regions 160-218 and 743-854. Among AZD1222 vaccinees, only 6 or 7 were seropositive at baseline. The peak T cell response came first, and repertoires were sampled only after it. Most donors were white British and more were female, and clonal diversity was possibly underestimated.

TCRdb keeps only in-frame clones here, not all; method: immunoSEQ multiplex PCR. Among more than 85,000 clones, about 89% were seen once, and the ten largest hold 4.4%. Trimming stripped 6 bases from V and 4 bases from J, with 13 bases between. The CDR3 contains 14 residues. CDR1 is SGHKS, CDR2 YYEKEE, per germline (reference sequence). The chain couples TRBV5-5 to TRBJ1-4; D might be TRBD1 (5 bases). Sequenced material: peripheral blood, taken 28 days after the second AZD1222 dose. The clonotype was recovered from an adult who received the AZD1222 COVID-19 vaccine. The CDR3 loop is CASTTTDLNEKLFF. CDR3 sequence (DNA): TGTGCCAGCACCACGACAGACCTTAATGAAAAACTGTTTTTT. The full variable domain, its missing parts supplied by reference TRBV5-5 and TRBJ1-4, is DAGVTQSPTHLIKTRGQQVTLRCSPISGHKSVSWYQQVLGQGPQFIFQYYEKEERGRGNFPDRFSARQFPNYSSELNVNALLLGDSALYLCASTTTDLNEKLFFGSGTQLSVL.